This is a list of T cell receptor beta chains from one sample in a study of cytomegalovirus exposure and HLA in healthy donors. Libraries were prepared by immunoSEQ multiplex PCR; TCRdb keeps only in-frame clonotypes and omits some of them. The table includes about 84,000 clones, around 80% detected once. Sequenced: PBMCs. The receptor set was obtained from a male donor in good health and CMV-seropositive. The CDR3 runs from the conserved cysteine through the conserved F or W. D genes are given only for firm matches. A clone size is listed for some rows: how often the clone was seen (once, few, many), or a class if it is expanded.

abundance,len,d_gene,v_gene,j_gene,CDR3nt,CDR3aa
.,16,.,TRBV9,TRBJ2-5,TGTGCCAGCAGCGTAGCGGGTCGTACAGGAGAGATGACCCAGTACTTC,CASSVAGRTGEMTQYF
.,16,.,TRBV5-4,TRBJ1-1,TGTGCCAGCAGCCGAACCGGGCAGGGTACCAACACTGAAGCTTTCTTT,CASSRTGQGTNTEAFF
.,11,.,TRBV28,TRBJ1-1,TGTGAAGTTGTAGGGGACACTGAAGCTTTCTTT,CEVVGDTEAFF
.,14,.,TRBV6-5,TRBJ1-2,TGTGCCAGCAGTTACCGGACAGCCCTTGGTGGCTACACCTTC,CASSYRTALGGYTF
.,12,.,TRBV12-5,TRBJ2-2,TGTGCTAGTGGTCTAGGACAGGGGGAGCTGTTTTTT,CASGLGQGELFF
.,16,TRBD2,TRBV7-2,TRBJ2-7,TGTGCCAGCAGTCAGTCTAGCGGGAGGGTCCCCTACGAGCAGTACTTC,CASSQSSGRVPYEQYF
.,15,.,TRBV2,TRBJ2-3,TGTGCCAGTAGACTCAGCGGGTCTAGCACAGATACGCAGTATTTT,CASRLSGSSTDTQYF
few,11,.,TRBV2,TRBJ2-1,TGTGCCAGCGAGGTTGGTGGCGGGTTGTTCTTC,CASEVGGGLFF
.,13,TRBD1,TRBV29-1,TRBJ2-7,TGCAGCGTGGCCGGACAGGTTATGGGGGAGCAGTACTTC,CSVAGQVMGEQYF
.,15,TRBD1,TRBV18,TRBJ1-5,TGTGCCAGCTCACCACCGGGACAGGGTCTGCAGCCCCAGCATTTT,CASSPPGQGLQPQHF
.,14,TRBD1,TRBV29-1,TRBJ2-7,TGCAGCGCCAAGACCGGGACAGGGCGTTACGAGCAGTACTTC,CSAKTGTGRYEQYF
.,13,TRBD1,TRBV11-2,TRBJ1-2,TGTGCCAGCAGCCTAGGGACAGGCAATGGCTACACCTTC,CASSLGTGNGYTF
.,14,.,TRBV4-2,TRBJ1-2,TGTGCCAGCAACCGAGGAGGGAGCGGTTATGGCTACACCTTC,CASNRGGSGYGYTF
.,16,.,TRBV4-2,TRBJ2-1,TGTGCCAGCAGCCAAGCCCTCGGGGAACCTCACAATGAGCAGTTCTTC,CASSQALGEPHNEQFF
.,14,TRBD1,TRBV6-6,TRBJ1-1,TGTGCCACCGGCAGGGGGCTTTGGAACACTGAAGCTTTCTTT,CATGRGLWNTEAFF
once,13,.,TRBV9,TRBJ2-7,TGTGCCAGCGGGGGCGGGAGTGGTCCCGAGCAGTACTTC,CASGGGSGPEQYF
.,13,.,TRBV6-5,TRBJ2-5,TGTGCCAGCAGTCCCCTTCTGGCAGAGACCCAGTACTTC,CASSPLLAETQYF
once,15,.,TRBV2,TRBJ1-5,TGTGCCAGCAGACAGGACCCCATAAGCAATCAGCCCCAGCATTTT,CASRQDPISNQPQHF
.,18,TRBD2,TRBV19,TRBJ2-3,TGTGCCAGTAGTCTCCGCCCGGGACTAGCGGAAAGCACAGATACGCAGTATTTT,CASSLRPGLAESTDTQYF
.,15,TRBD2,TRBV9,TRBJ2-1,TGTGCCAGCAGCTACGGGACTAGCGTGAACAATGAGCAGTTCTTC,CASSYGTSVNNEQFF
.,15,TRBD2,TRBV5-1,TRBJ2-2,TGCGCCAGCAGTGCCACTAGCGCTTTCACCGGGGAGCTGTTTTTT,CASSATSAFTGELFF
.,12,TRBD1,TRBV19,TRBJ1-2,TGTGCCAGTAGTATTGGACAGGGGCTGAACACCTTC,CASSIGQGLNTF
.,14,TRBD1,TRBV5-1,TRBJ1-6,TGCGCCAGCACCCCCGGGACAGGGGAATCACCCCTCCACTTT,CASTPGTGESPLHF
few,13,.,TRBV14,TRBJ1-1,TGTGCCAGCAGCCAAAGTAGGGGAACTGAAGCTTTCTTT,CASSQSRGTEAFF
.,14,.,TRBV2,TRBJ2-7,TGTGCCAGCGTGGGGCTAGCGAGAACCTACGAGCAGTACTTC,CASVGLARTYEQYF
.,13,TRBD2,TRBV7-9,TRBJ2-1,TGTGCCAGCAGCTATTTTGGGGGGGTAGAGATCTTCTTC,CASSYFGGVEIFF
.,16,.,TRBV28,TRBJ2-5,TGTGCCAGCAGTACCCTGAGGGCGATAAATAAAGAGACCCAGTACTTC,CASSTLRAINKETQYF
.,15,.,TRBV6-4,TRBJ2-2,TGTGCCAGCAGTGATGCCGCAGGGTCCCCCGGGGAGCTGTTTTTT,CASSDAAGSPGELFF
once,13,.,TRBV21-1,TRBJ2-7,TGTGCCAGCACCGGGGCAGGGGCGCAAGAGCAGTACTTC,CASTGAGAQEQYF
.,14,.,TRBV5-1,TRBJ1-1,TGCGCCAGCAGACAAGACACCCTGGCCACTGAAGCTTTCTTT,CASRQDTLATEAFF
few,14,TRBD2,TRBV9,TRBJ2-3,TGTGCCAGCAGCGTAGACGGGAGCGGGAGCCGGAAGTATTTT,CASSVDGSGSRKYF
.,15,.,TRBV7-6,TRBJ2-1,TGTGCCAGCAGCTTGGGGCTAGGTGTTTACAATGAGCAGTTCTTC,CASSLGLGVYNEQFF
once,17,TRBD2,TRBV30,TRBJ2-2,TGTGCCTGGAAGGTAGCGGGAGGGCCCGGCGGCACCGGGGAGCTGTTTTTT,CAWKVAGGPGGTGELFF
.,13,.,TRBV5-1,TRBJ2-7,TGCGCCAGCAGCCCCCAGGTTGATTACGAGCAGTACTTC,CASSPQVDYEQYF
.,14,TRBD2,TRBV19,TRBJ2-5,TGTGCCAGCTCTAGCGGGATAGGTTCCGAGACCCAGTACTTC,CASSSGIGSETQYF
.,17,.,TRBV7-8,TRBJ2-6,TGTGCCAGCAGCTTAGTTGTTTTCGGCTCTGGGGCCAACGTCCTGACTTTC,CASSLVVFGSGANVLTF
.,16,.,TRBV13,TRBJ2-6,TGTGCCAGCAGCCCGGACAGATTCTCTGGGGCCAACGTCCTGACTTTC,CASSPDRFSGANVLTF
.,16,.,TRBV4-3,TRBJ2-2,TGCGCCAGCAGCCTTACGGCAGGGTTGGTCACCGGGGAGCTGTTTTTT,CASSLTAGLVTGELFF
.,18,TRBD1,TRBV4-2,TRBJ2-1,TGTGCCAGCAGCCAAGAATTAGGCGGGACAGGGTTACTCAATGAGCAGTTCTTC,CASSQELGGTGLLNEQFF
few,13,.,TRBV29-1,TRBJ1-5,TGCAGCGTTGAAGGGGGGCCGGGACAGCCCCAGCATTTT,CSVEGGPGQPQHF
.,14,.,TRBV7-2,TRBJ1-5,TGTGCCAGCAGCTCCGGCCAGGGCAATCAGCCCCAGCATTTT,CASSSGQGNQPQHF
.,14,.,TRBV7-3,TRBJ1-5,TGTGCCAGCAGCTTAGAAGTTGGAGGAGGGCCCCAGCATTTT,CASSLEVGGGPQHF
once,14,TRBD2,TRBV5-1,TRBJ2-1,TGCGCCAGCAGCTTGAGCGGGAGAAACAATGAGCAGTTCTTC,CASSLSGRNNEQFF
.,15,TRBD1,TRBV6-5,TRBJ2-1,TGTGCCAGCAGGAGACAGGGGTATTCCTACAATGAGCAGTTCTTC,CASRRQGYSYNEQFF
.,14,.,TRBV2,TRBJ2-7,TGTGCCAGCAGTGACGTGCAGGGGAAATTAGAGCAGTACTTC,CASSDVQGKLEQYF
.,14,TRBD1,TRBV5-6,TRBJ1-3,TGTGCCAGCAGCTTACAGGGGGTCGGAAACACCATATATTTT,CASSLQGVGNTIYF